The rows below give T cell receptor beta chains drawn from one sample of a study of regulatory T cells in long-lasting Graves disease. From the multiplex PCR reads, TCRdb called clonotypes with MiXCR, one entry per CDR3 protein. Here the sample spans 300,000 to 400,000 distinct CDR3 sequences, roughly 15% being singletons. The sequencing here drew on peripheral blood mononuclear cells (PBMCs), taken at new diagnosis, from a patient treated with antithyroid drugs. The receptors here all came from a female donor with Graves disease. Both conserved end residues are part of each CDR3. The D gene is left open where the match is weak. Size tells how often a clone was seen (once, few, many) or the class of an expanded clone, and some rows leave it out.

V gene	CDR3 length	clone size	D gene	J gene	CDR3 protein	CDR3 DNA
TRBV20-1	14	few	TRBD1	TRBJ2-5	CSARDRGRLETQYF	TGCAGTGCTAGAGACAGGGGGCGATTGGAGACCCAGTACTTC
TRBV28	14	NA	TRBD1	TRBJ1-1	CASRQTGGLTEAFF	TGTGCCAGCAGACAAACAGGGGGCTTGACTGAAGCTTTCTTT
TRBV7-2	16	NA	TRBD2	TRBJ2-3	CASSFGLAGGPDTQYF	TGTGCCAGCAGCTTTGGACTAGCGGGGGGGCCAGATACGCAGTATTTT
TRBV20-1	14	few	NA	TRBJ1-2	CSARDSPGLYGYTF	TGCAGTGCTAGAGATTCCCCAGGCCTCTATGGCTACACCTTC
TRBV20-1	14	many	NA	TRBJ2-5	CSAREEGPAVAQYF	TGCAGTGCTAGGGAGGAGGGACCGGCGGTTGCCCAGTACTTC
TRBV5-5	15	few	NA	TRBJ1-1	CASSPGLGTNTEAFF	TGTGCCAGCAGCCCGGGACTAGGGACGAACACTGAAGCTTTCTTT
TRBV6-1	17	NA	NA	TRBJ1-1	CASKAGGQGTRNTEAFF	TGTGCCAGCAAGGCGGGTGGACAAGGGACGAGAAACACTGAAGCTTTCTTT
TRBV12-3/TRBV12-4	13	many	NA	TRBJ2-4	CASSPNGQNIQYF	TGTGCCAGCAGTCCCAACGGGCAAAACATTCAGTACTTC
TRBV11-3	16	many	TRBD1	TRBJ2-7	CASSASGTGRGGKQYF	TGTGCCAGCAGCGCGTCCGGGACAGGGCGCGGTGGTAAGCAGTACTTC
TRBV7-8	13	many	NA	TRBJ2-2	CASSLQHTGELFF	TGTGCCAGCAGCTTACAGCACACCGGGGAGCTGTTTTTT
TRBV10-2	15	many	TRBD2	TRBJ2-1	CASSVRVAGVDEQFF	TGTGCCAGCAGTGTGCGAGTAGCGGGAGTGGACGAGCAGTTCTTC
TRBV19	13	many	NA	TRBJ2-3	CASSLRPFNTQYF	TGTGCCAGTAGTTTGCGGCCCTTTAATACGCAGTATTTT
TRBV15	17	many	NA	TRBJ2-3	CATSRGGTAQGTDTQYF	TGTGCCACCAGCAGAGGAGGTACAGCTCAGGGCACAGATACGCAGTATTTT
TRBV7-2	14	many	NA	TRBJ2-7	CASSRDVPRGEQYF	TGTGCCAGCAGCCGGGACGTTCCTAGGGGCGAGCAGTACTTC
TRBV11-3	18	NA	NA	TRBJ2-3	CASSRPIQGRRGTDTQYF	TGTGCCAGCAGCAGACCCATCCAGGGGAGGAGAGGCACAGATACGCAGTATTTT
TRBV12-3/TRBV12-4	15	many	NA	TRBJ1-2	CASSQYQTGFYGYTF	TGTGCCAGCAGTCAGTACCAAACGGGATTCTATGGCTACACCTTC
TRBV7-3	16	many	TRBD2	TRBJ2-3	CASSVGTSGRADTQYF	TGTGCCAGCAGCGTGGGGACTAGCGGGAGGGCCGATACGCAGTATTTT
TRBV20-1	14	few	NA	TRBJ1-1	CSARGGPTGTEAFF	TGCAGTGCTAGAGGGGGTCCCACGGGCACTGAAGCTTTCTTT
TRBV9	18	many	NA	TRBJ2-6	CASSVRQASYSGANVLTF	TGTGCCAGCAGCGTGCGACAGGCCTCCTACTCTGGGGCCAACGTCCTGACTTTC
TRBV3-1	16	many	TRBD2	TRBJ2-3	CASSQDAGGVTDTQYF	TGTGCCAGCAGCCAAGATGCGGGGGGGGTCACAGATACGCAGTATTTT
TRBV4-1	17	NA	TRBD1	TRBJ1-2	CASSPSGQGKGYYGYTF	TGCGCCAGCAGCCCTTCCGGACAGGGAAAGGGCTACTATGGCTACACCTTC
TRBV2	13	many	NA	TRBJ2-1	CASGALAYNEQFF	TGTGCCAGCGGTGCCTTAGCGTACAATGAGCAGTTCTTC
TRBV28	12	many	NA	TRBJ1-2	CASSTDTFGYTF	TGTGCCAGCAGTACAGATACTTTCGGCTACACCTTC
TRBV30	10	many	NA	TRBJ2-3	CAWVRDTQYF	TGTGCCTGGGTTAGAGATACGCAGTATTTT
TRBV28	16	NA	NA	TRBJ2-7	CASSWRQGGVNYEQYF	TGTGCCAGCAGTTGGCGGCAGGGGGGAGTGAACTACGAGCAGTACTTC
TRBV11-1	13	many	NA	TRBJ2-5	CASSLVSKETQYF	TGTGCCAGCAGCTTGGTATCTAAAGAGACCCAGTACTTC
TRBV3-1	17	many	TRBD1	TRBJ2-5	CASSHGFSTGNQETQYF	TGTGCCAGCAGCCATGGGTTCTCGACAGGGAACCAAGAGACCCAGTACTTC
TRBV5-4	15	NA	NA	TRBJ1-2	CASSLPGRDNYGYTF	TGTGCCAGCAGCTTGCCGGGTCGTGATAACTATGGCTACACCTTC
TRBV24-1	16	few	TRBD1	TRBJ2-2	CATSDYDRGSTGELFF	TGTGCCACCAGTGACTACGACAGGGGAAGCACCGGGGAGCTGTTTTTT
TRBV20-1	14	many	NA	TRBJ2-7	CSARDQVGPYEQYF	TGCAGTGCTAGAGATCAAGTGGGCCCCTACGAGCAGTACTTC
TRBV10-1	15	many	NA	TRBJ1-6	CASSPGTAYNSPLHF	TGCGCCAGCAGTCCCGGGACGGCCTATAATTCACCCCTCCACTTT
TRBV10-1	13	NA	NA	TRBJ2-1	CASSRTRDHEQFF	TGCGCCAGCAGTAGAACTAGGGATCATGAGCAGTTCTTC
TRBV27	16	many	TRBD2	TRBJ2-1	CASSRGLAGVRNEQFF	TGTGCCAGCAGTCGGGGACTAGCGGGAGTTCGTAATGAGCAGTTCTTC
TRBV29-1	13	few	NA	TRBJ1-1	CSVEGEGVTEAFF	TGCAGCGTTGAAGGGGAAGGGGTTACTGAAGCTTTCTTT
TRBV10-2	14	few	TRBD1	TRBJ1-1	CASSTRGLRTEAFF	TGCGCCAGCAGTACCAGGGGGTTGCGCACTGAAGCTTTCTTT
TRBV4-1	16	many	NA	TRBJ1-1	CASSQHASGRAVEAFF	TGCGCCAGCAGCCAACACGCCTCTGGCAGGGCCGTTGAAGCTTTCTTT
TRBV4-2	16	many	TRBD2	TRBJ2-7	CASSQGGLAGVWEQYF	TGTGCCAGCAGCCAAGGCGGACTAGCGGGAGTCTGGGAGCAGTACTTC
TRBV27	13	NA	NA	TRBJ1-1	CASGPGEHTQAFF	TGTGCCAGCGGCCCCGGGGAGCACACACAAGCTTTCTTT
TRBV7-9	16	NA	NA	TRBJ2-2	CASSPEGKEHYGELFF	TGTGCCAGCAGCCCCGAGGGAAAAGAACACTACGGGGAGCTGTTTTTT
TRBV6-5	12	many	NA	TRBJ1-2	CASSYTGIGYTF	TGTGCCAGCAGCTACACAGGGATAGGCTACACCTTC
TRBV10-3	15	many	TRBD2	TRBJ2-1	CAISEPSGRALEQFF	TGTGCCATCAGTGAACCTAGCGGGAGGGCCCTAGAGCAGTTCTTC
TRBV6-1	15	NA	TRBD1	TRBJ2-1	CASTNRGGARDEQFF	TGTGCCAGCACAAACAGAGGGGGCGCAAGAGATGAGCAGTTCTTC
TRBV11-2	17	many	NA	TRBJ1-5	CASTPHPAGPSTDTQHF	TGTGCCAGCACCCCCCACCCAGCGGGGCCCTCCACAGATACGCAGCATTTT
TRBV5-4	15	many	TRBD2	TRBJ2-7	CASSIGTSGSREQYF	TGTGCCAGCAGCATTGGTACTAGCGGGAGTCGCGAGCAGTACTTC
TRBV12-3/TRBV12-4	15	many	NA	TRBJ1-4	CASSLSSREDEKLFF	TGTGCCAGCAGTTTGTCCTCCAGGGAGGATGAAAAACTGTTTTTT
TRBV9	14	many	NA	TRBJ1-1	CASSPPAADTEAFF	TGTGCCAGCAGCCCCCCCGCAGCGGACACTGAAGCTTTCTTT
TRBV3-1	14	many	NA	TRBJ2-3	CASSGGASTDTQYF	TGTGCCAGCAGCGGGGGGGCTAGCACAGATACGCAGTATTTT
TRBV7-9	14	few	NA	TRBJ2-7	CASSPPRVDYEQYF	TGTGCCAGCAGCCCTCCTCGTGTTGATTACGAGCAGTACTTC
TRBV27	13	many	NA	TRBJ2-7	CASSLSPVYEQYF	TGTGCCAGCAGTTTATCACCGGTCTACGAGCAGTACTTC
TRBV11-2	15	many	NA	TRBJ1-1	CVSSMPPGMNTEAFF	TGTGTCAGCAGCATGCCTCCGGGGATGAACACTGAAGCTTTCTTT
TRBV27	15	NA	TRBD2	TRBJ2-1	CASRMGLAGAMEQFF	TGTGCCAGCCGGATGGGACTAGCGGGAGCGATGGAGCAGTTCTTC
TRBV12-3/TRBV12-4	11	many	NA	TRBJ2-5	CASSSRETQYF	TGTGCCAGCAGTTCCCGTGAGACCCAGTACTTC
TRBV20-1	17	many	TRBD2	TRBJ2-5	CSARSQRGGGMEETQYF	TGCAGTGCTAGATCCCAACGGGGGGGCGGGATGGAAGAGACCCAGTACTTC
TRBV2	16	NA	TRBD1	TRBJ1-1	CASSDPGTGALTEAFF	TGTGCCAGCAGTGACCCCGGGACAGGGGCGCTCACTGAAGCTTTCTTT
TRBV7-2	10	many	NA	TRBJ2-1	CASSKDEQFF	TGTGCCAGCAGTAAGGACGAGCAGTTCTTC
TRBV27	17	NA	NA	TRBJ2-5	CASSLSGAGTLIRDQYF	TGTGCCAGCAGTTTATCGGGCGCAGGGACCCTAATCCGAGACCAGTACTTC
TRBV5-1	14	many	NA	TRBJ1-1	CASRPRPSNTEAFF	TGCGCCAGCAGACCTCGCCCTTCGAACACTGAAGCTTTCTTT